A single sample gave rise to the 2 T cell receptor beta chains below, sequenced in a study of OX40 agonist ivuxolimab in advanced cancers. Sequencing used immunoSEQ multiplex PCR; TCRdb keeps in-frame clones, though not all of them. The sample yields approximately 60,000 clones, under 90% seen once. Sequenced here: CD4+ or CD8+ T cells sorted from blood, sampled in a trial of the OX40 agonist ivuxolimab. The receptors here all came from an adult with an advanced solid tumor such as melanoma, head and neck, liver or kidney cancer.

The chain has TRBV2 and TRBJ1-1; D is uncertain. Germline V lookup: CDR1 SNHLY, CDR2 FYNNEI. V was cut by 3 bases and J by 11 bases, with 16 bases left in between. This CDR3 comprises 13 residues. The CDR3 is CASSDPDGPWAFF. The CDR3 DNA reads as TGTGCCAGCAGTGACCCCGACGGGCCCTGGGCTTTCTTT.

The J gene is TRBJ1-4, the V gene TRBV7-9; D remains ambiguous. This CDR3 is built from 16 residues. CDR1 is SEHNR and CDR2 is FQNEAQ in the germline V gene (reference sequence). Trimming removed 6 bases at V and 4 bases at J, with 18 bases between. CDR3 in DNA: TGTGCCAGCAGTCGCGGTAGCGTCAATATTAATGAAAAACTGTTTTTT. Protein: CASSRGSVNINEKLFF. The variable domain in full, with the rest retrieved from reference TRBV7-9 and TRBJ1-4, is DTGVSQNPRHKITKRGQNVTFRCDPISEHNRLYWYRQTLGQGPEFLTYFQNEAQLEKSRLLSDRFSAERPKGSFSTLEIQRTEQGDSAMYLCASSRGSVNINEKLFFGSGTQLSVL.